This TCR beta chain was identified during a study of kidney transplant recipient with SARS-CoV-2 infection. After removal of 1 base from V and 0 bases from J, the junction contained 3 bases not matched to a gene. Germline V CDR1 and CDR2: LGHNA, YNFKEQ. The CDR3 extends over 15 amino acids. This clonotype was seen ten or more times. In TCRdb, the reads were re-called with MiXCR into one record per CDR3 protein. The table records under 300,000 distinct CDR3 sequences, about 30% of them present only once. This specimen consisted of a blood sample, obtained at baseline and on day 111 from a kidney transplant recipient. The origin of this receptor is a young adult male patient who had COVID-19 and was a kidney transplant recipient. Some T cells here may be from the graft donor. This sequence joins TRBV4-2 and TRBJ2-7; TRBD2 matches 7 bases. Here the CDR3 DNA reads TGTGCCAGCAGCCAAGTCCGCGGGAGCTCCTACGAGCAGTACTTC. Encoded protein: CASSQVRGSSYEQYF.